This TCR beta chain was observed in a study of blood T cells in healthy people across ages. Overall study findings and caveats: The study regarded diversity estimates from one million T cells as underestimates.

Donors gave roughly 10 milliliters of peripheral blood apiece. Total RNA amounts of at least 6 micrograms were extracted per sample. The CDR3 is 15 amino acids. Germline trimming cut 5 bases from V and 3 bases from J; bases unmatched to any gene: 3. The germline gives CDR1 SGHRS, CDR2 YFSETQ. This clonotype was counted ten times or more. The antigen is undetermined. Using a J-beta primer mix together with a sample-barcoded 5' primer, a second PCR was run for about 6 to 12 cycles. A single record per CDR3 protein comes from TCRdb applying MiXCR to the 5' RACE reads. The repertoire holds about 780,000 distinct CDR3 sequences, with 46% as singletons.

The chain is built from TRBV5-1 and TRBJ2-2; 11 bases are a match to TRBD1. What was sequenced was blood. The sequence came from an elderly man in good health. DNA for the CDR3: TGCGCCAGCAGAAGGACAGGGGGCGACACCGGGGAGCTGTTTTTT. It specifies CASRRTGGDTGELFF. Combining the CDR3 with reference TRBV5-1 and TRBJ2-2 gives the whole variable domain KAGVTQTPRYLIKTRGQQVTLSCSPISGHRSVSWYQQTPGQGLQFLFEYFSETQRNKGNFPGRFSGRQFSNSRSEMNVSTLELGDSALYLCASRRTGGDTGELFFGEGSRLTVL.